This TCR beta chain stems from a study of CD8 T cells in ankylosing spondylitis. Whole-study findings and limits: Blood of patients with ankylosing spondylitis appeared to be characterized by a TCR beta motif of eight highly homologous variants.

Germline CDR1 reads SGHVS; CDR2 reads FQNEAQ. The V and J ends lost 4 bases and 1 base, in that order; junction bases with no gene match: 15. This CDR3 region has 18 residues. A remark on this clonotype: Its antigen is still unknown.

TCRdb re-called the 5' RACE reads through MiXCR, storing one row per CDR3 protein. The sample has about 320,000 distinct CDR3 sequences; 9.5% to 13% are singletons. The receptor was isolated from a female donor with ankylosing spondylitis or in good health (not recorded which). The rearrangement joins TRBV7-8 to TRBJ2-7, with 8 bases fitting TRBD1. The source material was blood, either unsorted or a sorted T cell fraction (not recorded which). The CDR3, as DNA: TGTGCCAGCAGCTCACGCGCCCGCCGACAGGGGAATTCCTACGAGCAGTACTTC. Residues: CASSSRARRQGNSYEQYF.